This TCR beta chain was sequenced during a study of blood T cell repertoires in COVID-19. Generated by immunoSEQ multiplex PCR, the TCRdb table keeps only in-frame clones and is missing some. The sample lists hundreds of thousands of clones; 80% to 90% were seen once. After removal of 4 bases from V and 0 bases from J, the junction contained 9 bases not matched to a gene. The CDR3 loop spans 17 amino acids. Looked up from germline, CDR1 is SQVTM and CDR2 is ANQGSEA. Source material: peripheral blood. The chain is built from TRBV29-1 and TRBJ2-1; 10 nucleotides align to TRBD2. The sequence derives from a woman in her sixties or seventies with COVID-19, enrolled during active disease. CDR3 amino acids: CSVVLAGSLSSYNEQFF. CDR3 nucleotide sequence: TGCAGCGTTGTACTAGCGGGGTCCCTAAGCTCCTACAATGAGCAGTTCTTC.